A selection of T cell receptor beta chains follows, all from one sample in a study of cytomegalovirus exposure and HLA in healthy donors. Assay: immunoSEQ multiplex PCR; the TCRdb copy retains only in-frame clones and omits some. The table has some 200,000 clones, 55% to 75% seen once. Sequencing input: PBMCs. The receptors come from a man aged 35 to 55 in good health and CMV-seropositive. Each CDR3 is given with its conserved first and last residue. D genes are given only for firm matches. The size field is filled for only some rows; it gives once, few, many or a size class.

j_call	d_call	clone_size	v_call	cdr3_nt	cdr3_aa
TRBJ1-6	.	.	TRBV6-6	TGTGCCAGCAGTTACTCGAGTGTTGGTGATTCACCCCTCCACTTT	CASSYSSVGDSPLHF
TRBJ2-7	TRBD2	few	TRBV11-1	TGTGCCAGCAGCTCCCCCCCTAGCGGGAGCTCCTACGAGCAGTACTTC	CASSSPPSGSSYEQYF
TRBJ2-2	.	.	TRBV7-9	TGTTCCAGCAGCTACTACACCGGGGAGCTGTTTTTT	CSSSYYTGELFF
TRBJ2-5	.	.	TRBV19	TGTGCCAGTAGTGTTAGAGGAGAGACCCAGTACTTC	CASSVRGETQYF
TRBJ1-5	.	.	TRBV19	TGTGCCAGTAGTACGGTTACGGACACTTATAGCAATCAGCCCCAGCATTTT	CASSTVTDTYSNQPQHF
TRBJ1-1	TRBD1	.	TRBV2	TGTGCCAGCAAGCCAGGGGGCCTAAACACTGAAGCTTTCTTT	CASKPGGLNTEAFF
TRBJ1-4	TRBD1	.	TRBV19	TGTGCCAGTAGTACCGGGACAGGGGATGAAAAACTGTTTTTT	CASSTGTGDEKLFF
TRBJ2-1	TRBD2	few	TRBV5-1	TGCGCCAGCACCAAACTACCCACTAGCGGCTACAATGAGCAGTTCTTC	CASTKLPTSGYNEQFF
TRBJ2-1	TRBD2	.	TRBV4-1	TGCGCCAGCAGCCAAGAAGCGGGGAGCTCCTACAATGAGCAGTTCTTC	CASSQEAGSSYNEQFF
TRBJ1-1	.	.	TRBV7-3	TGTGCCAGCAGCTTAAGGGCAGGAACGGGAAAGCTGAACACTGAAGCTTTCTTT	CASSLRAGTGKLNTEAFF
TRBJ2-3	TRBD1	.	TRBV7-9	TGTGCCAGCAGCGCCTGGACAGGAGCGGATTTAGATACGCAGTATTTT	CASSAWTGADLDTQYF
TRBJ2-1	TRBD1	.	TRBV5-1	TGCGCCAGCAGCTGGCCCGGGACAGGTGGTAGCTCCTACAATGAGCAGTTCTTC	CASSWPGTGGSSYNEQFF
TRBJ1-5	.	.	TRBV2	TGTGCCAGCAGTGCAGGGGTGGGGAATCAGCCCCAGCATTTT	CASSAGVGNQPQHF
TRBJ1-2	.	.	TRBV4-2	TGTGCCAGCAGCCAAGTAAGAGGAAGTAGTGGCTACACCTTC	CASSQVRGSSGYTF
TRBJ1-1	.	.	TRBV5-1	TGCGCCAGCAGCTTCGGGGGCACTGAAGCTTTCTTT	CASSFGGTEAFF
TRBJ1-1	TRBD1	.	TRBV5-1	TGCGCCAGCTCGGGACAGACGAACACTGAAGTTTTCTTT	CASSGQTNTEVFF
TRBJ1-1	TRBD1	.	TRBV4-2	TGTGCCAGCAGTCCTGGACAGGCGACACCCTGGGACACTGAAGCTTTCTTT	CASSPGQATPWDTEAFF
TRBJ1-1	.	once	TRBV4-1	TGCGCCAGCAGCCAAAATCAAAACAGGCGGGAAACTGAAGCTTTCTTT	CASSQNQNRRETEAFF
TRBJ1-5	.	.	TRBV21-1	TGTGCCAGCAGCAAATGGAGACAGGGGGTCCATCAGCCCCAGCATTTT	CASSKWRQGVHQPQHF
TRBJ1-1	.	.	TRBV5-1	TGCGCCAGCAGCCGGGATGGGTCCACTGAAGCTTTCTTT	CASSRDGSTEAFF
TRBJ1-1	TRBD1	.	TRBV6-5	TGTGCCAGCAGGCCCTCAGGGGGCTACACTGAAGCTTTCTTT	CASRPSGGYTEAFF
TRBJ1-2	.	once	TRBV5-6	TGTGCCAGCAGCTTTTCAAACTATGGCTACACCTTC	CASSFSNYGYTF
TRBJ2-2	.	.	TRBV5-1	TGCGCCAGCAGCCTCAACACCAACACCGGGGAGCTGTTTTTT	CASSLNTNTGELFF
TRBJ1-2	TRBD1	.	TRBV5-4	TGTGCCAGCAGCTTAAGACAGGGAACTAACTATGGCTACACCTTC	CASSLRQGTNYGYTF
TRBJ2-7	.	.	TRBV12-5	TGTGCTAGTGCCTCGGGGGACAGTCCCTACGAGCAGTACTTC	CASASGDSPYEQYF
TRBJ1-3	.	.	TRBV2	TGTGCCAGCAGTTCTGGGGGCTTCTCTGGAAACACCATATATTTT	CASSSGGFSGNTIYF